One sample yielded the 17 T cell receptor beta chains listed below, sequenced in a study of shared clonotypes between healthy human individuals. The assay was immunoSEQ multiplex PCR, and TCRdb's table has in-frame clones only and misses some. This sample has 1,400,000 or so clones, with less than 99% found just once. Sample: naive CD4+ T cells sorted from blood. Subset reported: CD45RA+ positively selected. The receptors stem from a man aged 25 to 45 in good health.

The rearrangement uses TRBV28 and TRBJ1-5; 8 bases align to TRBD1. Trimming took 6 bases from V and 7 from J; bases not matched to a gene: 11. Germline values: CDR1 MDHEN, CDR2 SYDVKM. The CDR3 runs to 15 residues. The CDR3 is CASSWSQGAGQPQHF. The DNA for the CDR3 is TGTGCCAGCAGCTGGAGTCAGGGGGCCGGCCAGCCCCAGCATTTT.

The gene calls are TRBV27 and TRBJ2-2; no firm D call. CDR3 size: 13 residues. Trimming took 3 bases from V and 7 from J, leaving 9 bases between them. CDR1 and CDR2 from the germline V gene are MNHEY and SMNVEV (reference sequence). The CDR3: CASSLIRGGELFF. In nucleotides, the CDR3 is TGTGCCAGCAGTTTGATTCGTGGCGGGGAGCTGTTTTTT.

The genes are TRBV18 and TRBJ2-6; tentative D call: TRBD2 (6 bases). Trimming removed 3 bases from V and 2 bases from J, with 8 bases in between. Germline V gives CDR1 KGHSH, CDR2 LQKENI. This CDR3 has 15 residues. The CDR3 protein is CASSPSGAGANVLTF. Written as DNA, the CDR3 is TGTGCCAGCTCACCTTCGGGGGCTGGGGCCAACGTCCTGACTTTC.

V and J are TRBV18 and TRBJ2-7; 8 bases match TRBD1. Germline trimming cut 3 bases from V and 3 bases from J; bases unmatched to any gene: 4. This CDR3 has 14 amino acids. Germline values: CDR1 KGHSH, CDR2 LQKENI. The DNA of the CDR3 is TGTGCCAGCTCACCTCAGGGGGCGTTCTACGAGCAGTACTTC. Protein product: CASSPQGAFYEQYF.

V usage is TRBV18 and J usage is TRBJ2-7; 13 nucleotides align to TRBD2. Germline lookup yields CDR1 KGHSH and CDR2 LQKENI. This CDR3 is 20 amino acids long. The J segment lost 3 bases and the V segment lost 4 bases, leaving 18 bases of the junction unmatched. CDR3 DNA: TGTGCCAGCTCACACGGACTAGCGGGAGTCGTAGGAGGGGAACTCTACGAGCAGTACTTC. Translated, it gives CASSHGLAGVVGGELYEQYF. Supplemented by reference TRBV18 and TRBJ2-7, the full variable domain reads NAGVMQNPRHLVRRRGQEARLRCSPMKGHSHVYWYRQLPEEGLKFMVYLQKENIIDESGMPKERFSAEFPKEGPSILRIQQVVRGDSAAYFCASSHGLAGVVGGELYEQYFGPGTRLTVT.

The chain combines TRBV15 with TRBJ2-3; 9 nucleotides align to TRBD2. The CDR3 runs 14 residues. Germline V gene data show CDR1 as LNHNV and CDR2 as YYDKDF (reference sequence). V trimming: 3 bases; J trimming: 4 bases; junction bases outside the gene matches: 2. The CDR3 spells CATSSRLAADTQYF. The CDR3 nucleotides are TGTGCCACCAGCAGTCGACTAGCGGCAGATACGCAGTATTTT.

The V call is TRBV20-1, the J call TRBJ2-5; no definite D call. Trimming removed 3 bases from V and 6 bases from J, with 8 bases in between. CDR1 and CDR2 (germline): DFQATT, SNEGSKA (reference sequence). CDR3 length: 11 amino acids. CDR3 sequence: CSASPLQTQYF. In nucleotides, the CDR3 is TGCAGTGCTAGTCCTCTACAGACCCAGTACTTC.

This clone showed up just once. CDR3 sequence: CASSLMGDLLSYEQYF. CDR3 DNA sequence: TGTGCCAGCAGCTTAATGGGGGACCTTCTATCCTACGAGCAGTACTTC. The chain employs TRBV7-2 and TRBJ2-7, with D perhaps TRBD1 or TRBD2 (5 bases each). The germline V gene encodes CDR1 SGHTA and CDR2 FQGNSA. Trimming cost V 2 bases and J 1 base, with 15 bases left between them. The CDR3 totals 16 residues.

The CDR3 DNA reads TGCGCCAGCAGTGAGATGGCCCGGCGGGGGAATGAGCAGTTCTTC. Its translation: CASSEMARRGNEQFF. The chain combines TRBV10-2 with TRBJ2-1, with 7 bases lining up with TRBD2. The CDR3 runs 15 residues. V lost 2 bases to trimming and J lost 7 bases; unmatched junction nucleotides: 8. Looked up from germline, CDR1 is WSHSY and CDR2 is SAAADI.

This sequence joins TRBV21-1 and TRBJ2-7; TRBD1, as called in the table, went unchecked against the DNA. TRBV21-1 is shown as a pseudogene. The CDR3 totals 18 residues. CDR3 sequence reads: CASSTMWDRGASSYEQYF. For the CDR3, the DNA is TGTGCCAGCAGCACCATGTGGGACAGGGGCGCGAGCTCCTACGAGCAGTACTTC.

The chain recombines TRBV7-2 with TRBJ2-2, with TRBD1 identical over 9 bases. The CDR3 spans 14 residues. V trimming: 6 bases; J trimming: 5 bases; junction bases outside the gene matches: 4. Germline loops: CDR1 SGHTA, CDR2 FQGNSA. The CDR3 here is CASRWDRETGELFF. CDR3 coding DNA: TGTGCCAGCAGATGGGACAGGGAGACCGGGGAGCTGTTTTTT.

This chain links TRBV27 with TRBJ1-2; 7 positions match TRBD1. V shed 5 bases and J 5 bases; nucleotides not matched to a gene: 8. Germline V CDR1 and CDR2: MNHEY, SMNVEV (reference sequence). The CDR3 consists of 14 residues. In DNA, the CDR3 is TGTGCCAGCAGTCCCCGGGACAGCGTATATGGCTACACCTTC. It encodes CASSPRDSVYGYTF.

This clone was detected once. The chain is built from TRBV28 and TRBJ1-1; 9 bases are a match to TRBD1. Germline CDR1 is MDHEN and CDR2 is SYDVKM. This CDR3 region has 12 residues. V gave up 10 bases and J gave up 10 bases; unmatched junction bases: 10. This chain's CDR3 is CATKTGTGLAFF. The CDR3 DNA reads TGTGCCACCAAAACCGGGACAGGGTTAGCTTTCTTT.

V and J are TRBV5-1 and TRBJ2-2; 8 bases are a match to TRBD1. Germline-derived CDR1 and CDR2 are SGHRS and YFSETQ. V lost 4 bases, J lost 4 bases, and 3 bases stayed unmatched. This CDR3 region has 14 residues. The CDR3 here is CASSDQGATGELFF. The DNA of the CDR3 is TGCGCCAGCAGCGACCAGGGGGCCACCGGGGAGCTGTTTTTT.

The rearrangement joins TRBV5-1 to TRBJ2-1; a possible D gene is TRBD1 (6 bases). Trimming stripped 2 bases from V and 4 bases from J, with 16 bases between. The CDR3 sequence is 16 residues long. Germline V CDR1 and CDR2: SGHRS, YFSETQ. CDR3 in amino acids: CASSFSFRDTYNEQFF. The DNA of the CDR3 is TGCGCCAGCAGCTTCAGTTTCCGGGACACGTACAATGAGCAGTTCTTC.

This sequence joins TRBV2 and TRBJ1-5; D is unresolved. Germline loops: CDR1 SNHLY, CDR2 FYNNEI. CDR3 length: 13 residues. V lost 8 bases to trimming and J lost 1 base, with 9 bases between them. CDR3 sequence reads: CASGRESNQPQHF. In DNA, the CDR3 is TGTGCCAGCGGCAGAGAGAGCAATCAGCCCCAGCATTTT.

In regard to this clone: The identical CDR3 is also encoded by other nucleotide sequences in the sample. The chain is built from TRBV18 and TRBJ2-5, with D perhaps matching TRBD1 (6 bases). The V end lost 5 bases, the J end lost 1 base, and 8 bases lay between the germline ends. The CDR3 is made up of 13 amino acids. Germline loops: CDR1 KGHSH, CDR2 LQKENI. CDR3 sequence (DNA): TGTGCCAGCTCAGCAGGGGTCCAAGAGACCCAGTACTTC. This gives the protein CASSAGVQETQYF.